These 26 T cell receptor beta chains were sequenced from one sample in a study of blood T cell repertoires in COVID-19. Method: immunoSEQ multiplex PCR; TCRdb's copy keeps in-frame clones and lacks some. The sample consists of approximately 240,000 clones, roughly three quarters of them appearing once. Sequenced sample: peripheral blood. Receptors were obtained from a woman aged 35 to 49 with active or convalescent COVID-19.

This clone was observed once. V and J are TRBV3-1 (or the pseudogene TRBV3-2) and TRBJ2-4; 16 positions agree with TRBD2. With V trimmed by 3 bases and J by 1 base, 9 bases remained unmatched. The V gene's germline CDR1 is LGHDT and CDR2 YNNKEL (reference sequence). This CDR3 region has 20 residues. The CDR3 coding sequence is TGTGCCAGCAGCCAGACCCCGGGACTAGCGGGGGGGCACGCCAAAAACATTCAGTACTTC. This sequence encodes CASSQTPGLAGGHAKNIQYF.

The genes are TRBV6-1 and TRBJ2-2; the match to TRBD1 covers 11 bases. CDR3 length equals 18 residues. In germline, CDR1 is MNHNS, CDR2 SASEGT. J lost 5 bases, V lost 4 bases, and 12 bases had no gene match. The CDR3 loop reads CASSGDLYGTGGTGELFF. In nucleotides, the CDR3 is TGTGCCAGCAGTGGGGACTTGTACGGGACAGGGGGTACCGGGGAGCTGTTTTTT.

The V and J genes are TRBV30 and TRBJ1-3; D is ambiguous. Trimming shortened V by 5 bases and J by 0 bases, and 11 bases separated the two germline ends. The CDR3 covers 14 residues. Per germline, CDR1 GTSNPN and CDR2 SVGIG (reference sequence). CDR3 in amino acids: CAWGLGLSGNTIYF. The CDR3 DNA follows: TGTGCCTGGGGGTTGGGCCTCTCTGGAAACACCATATATTTT.

The genes are TRBV19 and TRBJ1-5; 8 bases line up with TRBD1. This CDR3 region has 16 residues. After removal of 4 bases from V and 7 bases from J, the junction contained 12 bases not matched to a gene. Per the germline V gene, CDR1 is LNHDA and CDR2 is SQIVND (reference sequence). The CDR3 sequence is CASSTSSDRVAQPQHF. As DNA, the CDR3 is TGTGCCAGTAGTACCTCTTCGGACAGGGTGGCGCAGCCCCAGCATTTT.

The V and J genes are TRBV28 and TRBJ1-2; D gene uncertain. Germline V gene data show CDR1 as MDHEN and CDR2 as SYDVKM. The CDR3 loop spans 13 amino acids. The V end lost 5 bases, the J end lost 4 bases, and 11 bases lay between the germline ends. The chain's CDR3 is CASSPDGSYGYTF. The CDR3 nucleotides read TGTGCCAGCAGTCCTGACGGGAGCTATGGCTACACCTTC.

The genes are TRBV28 and TRBJ1-1; maybe TRBD1 (5 bases). V was clipped by 2 bases and J by 10 bases, with 8 bases between them. CDR1 MDHEN and CDR2 SYDVKM come from the germline V gene. The CDR3 sequence is 11 residues long. CDR3 coding DNA: TGTGCCAGCAGTTTAAGCAGGGTAGCTTTCTTT. Amino acids: CASSLSRVAFF.

V is TRBV19 and J is TRBJ1-1; no definite D call. Germline V gene data show CDR1 as LNHDA and CDR2 as SQIVND (reference sequence). This CDR3 has 15 residues. Between the trimmed V and J ends, which lost 7 bases and 3 bases, there was a span of 18 bases. Here the CDR3 DNA reads TGTGCCAGTACCCCCCCGAGAGGTTGGGACACTGAAGCTTTCTTT. The encoded protein is CASTPPRGWDTEAFF. The full variable domain, with the rest looked up from reference TRBV19 and TRBJ1-1, is DGGITQSPKYLFRKEGQNVTLSCEQNLNHDAMYWYRQDPGQGLRLIYYSQIVNDFQKGDIAEGYSVSREKKESFPLTVTSAQKNPTAFYLCASTPPRGWDTEAFFGQGTRLTVV.

A word on this clone: Other DNA sequences in the same sample also yield this CDR3. The chain is built from TRBV3-1 (or the pseudogene TRBV3-2) and TRBJ1-5, with D unresolved. This CDR3 has 12 amino acids. The V end was cut by 4 bases, the J end by 5 bases, with 6 bases between. Germline CDR1 reads LGHDT; CDR2 reads YNNKEL (reference sequence). CDR3 nucleotides: TGTGCCAGCAGCCCTGGAGATCAGCCCCAGCATTTT. Translation gives CASSPGDQPQHF.

The V and J genes are TRBV9 and TRBJ2-7; 9 bases align to TRBD1. CDR3 length: 15 amino acids. V shed 2 bases, J shed 2 bases, and the junction held 5 bases outside the gene matches. The V gene's germline CDR1 is SGDLS and CDR2 YYNGEE. The CDR3 loop reads CASSVGWTGAYEQYF. The CDR3 bases are TGTGCCAGCAGCGTCGGATGGACAGGGGCCTACGAGCAGTACTTC.

This clone was seen only once. The chain links TRBV5-1 to TRBJ1-5; 9 bases are shared with TRBD1. The ends lost 4 bases at V and 4 bases at J; junction bases unmatched: 6. This CDR3 region has 15 residues. Germline CDR1 SGHRS, CDR2 YFSETQ. The chain's CDR3 is CASSVGGQGNQPQHF. The CDR3, as DNA: TGCGCCAGCAGCGTGGGGGGACAGGGTAATCAGCCCCAGCATTTT.

This clone came up a few times. The CDR3 DNA follows: TGTGCCAGTACAGCTTACGAGGGCGGGGAGCTGTTTTTT. Translated, it gives CASTAYEGGELFF. The chain has TRBV7-3 and TRBJ2-2; possible D gene TRBD2, 5 bases. The CDR3 loop spans 13 amino acids. Trimming shortened V by 9 bases and J by 7 bases, and 15 bases separated the two germline ends. Germline V gene sequence: CDR1 SGHTA, CDR2 FQGTGA.

This clone came up once. The CDR3 DNA reads as TGCGCCAGCAGCTCCGGACAGGGGGAAGATACGCAGTATTTT. This encodes CASSSGQGEDTQYF. This chain uses TRBV5-1 with TRBJ2-3; 10 bases map to TRBD1. CDR3 size: 14 residues. The V gene's germline CDR1 is SGHRS and CDR2 YFSETQ. V gave up 3 bases and J gave up 5 bases; unmatched junction bases: 3.

V usage is TRBV4-2 and J usage is TRBJ1-1; D might be TRBD1 (6 bases). The V gene's germline CDR1 is LGHNA and CDR2 YNFKEQ. The germline V and J ends were trimmed by 1 base and 1 base, with 16 bases remaining between them. The CDR3 is made up of 17 amino acids. CDR3 in amino acids: CASSQAKGGRRNTEAFF. In DNA form, the CDR3 reads TGTGCCAGCAGCCAAGCTAAGGGGGGGAGACGGAACACTGAAGCTTTCTTT.

This clone was counted between two and nine times. The CDR3 spells CASSLTGQSSGNTIYF. The CDR3 DNA is TGTGCCAGCAGCCTTACGGGACAGAGCTCTGGAAACACCATATATTTT. The chain recombines TRBV13 with TRBJ1-3; 7 nucleotides line up with TRBD1. CDR1 is PRHDT, CDR2 FYEKMQ, per germline (reference sequence). CDR3 size: 16 residues. The ends lost 5 bases at V and 0 bases at J; junction bases unmatched: 7.

This clone was recorded once. The chain's CDR3 is CASSPRNTGLAGTDTQYF. The CDR3 bases are TGTGCCAGCAGCCCTCGAAATACAGGGCTGGCGGGCACAGATACGCAGTATTTT. This chain connects TRBV4-2 to TRBJ2-3, with D possibly TRBD1 on 6 matching bases. Germline loops: CDR1 LGHNA, CDR2 YNFKEQ. The CDR3 runs to 18 residues. V was clipped by 4 bases and J by 1 base, with 21 bases between them.

The chain uses TRBV7-9 and TRBJ1-1; D gene uncertain. The CDR3 is made up of 13 amino acids. Germline CDR1 reads SEHNR; CDR2 reads FQNEAQ (reference sequence). V was cut by 5 bases and J by 11 bases, with 18 bases left in between. Here the CDR3 DNA reads TGTGCCAGCAGCCCGGGATCCGTCATGGGGGCTTTCTTT. It translates to CASSPGSVMGAFF. Using reference TRBV7-9 and TRBJ1-1 for the parts outside the CDR3, the full variable domain is DTGVSQNPRHKITKRGQNVTFRCDPISEHNRLYWYRQTLGQGPEFLTYFQNEAQLEKSRLLSDRFSAERPKGSFSTLEIQRTEQGDSAMYLCASSPGSVMGAFFGQGTRLTVV.

This chain joins TRBV5-1 and TRBJ2-3; tentatively, D is TRBD2 (6 bases). Trimming removed 1 base from V and 5 bases from J, with 17 bases in between. The germline V gene encodes CDR1 SGHRS and CDR2 YFSETQ. This CDR3 comprises 16 residues. The CDR3, as DNA: TGCGCCAGCAGCTTGCTTGGGAGGACGGTCGGAGATACGCAGTATTTT. Translation: CASSLLGRTVGDTQYF.

V gene TRBV7-9 combines with J gene TRBJ2-3; 10 bases align to TRBD2. Looked up from germline, CDR1 is SEHNR and CDR2 is FQNEAQ (reference sequence). This CDR3 comprises 17 residues. Unmatched junction bases numbered 8, after V lost 4 bases and J lost 1 base. In nucleotides, the CDR3 is TGTGCCAGCAGCTCGTGGGGCCTAGCGGGGGGCACAGATACGCAGTATTTT. Its protein is CASSSWGLAGGTDTQYF.

The V gene is TRBV12-3 or TRBV12-4, the J gene TRBJ1-5; no definite D call. This CDR3 comprises 12 residues. Trimming left V 5 bases short and J 6 bases short, with 8 bases between. CDR3 nucleotides: TGTGCCAGCAGTGAATCGGGTCAGCCCCAGCATTTT. Protein sequence: CASSESGQPQHF.

The J gene is TRBJ1-4, the V gene TRBV18; D is perhaps TRBD1 (5 bases). Germline loops: CDR1 KGHSH, CDR2 LQKENI. The CDR3 is made up of 14 amino acids. V was shortened by 4 bases and J by 7 bases, with 13 bases between the two germline ends. The CDR3, as DNA: TGTGCCAGCTCACTTCCCTGGGGGGGTGAAAAACTGTTTTTT. This translates into CASSLPWGGEKLFF.

The V and J genes are TRBV15 and TRBJ2-5; 8 bases agree with TRBD1. CDR1 is LNHNV and CDR2 is YYDKDF in the germline V gene (reference sequence). The CDR3 sequence is 15 residues long. V lost 5 bases and J lost 9; bases outside the gene matches: 14. For the CDR3, the DNA is TGTGCCACCAGCCCGACCCCAGGGGGCGGGGTGGCCCAGTACTTC. Protein product: CATSPTPGGGVAQYF.

This chain joins TRBV7-9 and TRBJ2-7, with D possibly TRBD1 on 5 matching bases. V was shortened by 5 bases and J by 1 base, with 9 bases between the two germline ends. Germline V gene data show CDR1 as SEHNR and CDR2 as FQNEAQ (reference sequence). The CDR3 length is 13 residues. This CDR3 is CASSLTASYEQYF. The CDR3 DNA sequence: TGTGCCAGCAGCCTGACAGCTTCCTACGAGCAGTACTTC.

V usage is TRBV6-1 and J usage is TRBJ2-5, with 8 bases matching TRBD1. There are 17 residues in the CDR3. V shed 1 base and J 4 bases; nucleotides not matched to a gene: 11. Germline CDR1 MNHNS, CDR2 SASEGT. The chain's CDR3 is CASSEEGWGRGRETQYF. For the CDR3, the DNA is TGTGCCAGCAGTGAAGAAGGTTGGGGCAGGGGGCGAGAGACCCAGTACTTC.

This chain links TRBV11-2 with TRBJ2-3, with no clear D. The CDR3 has 13 residues. Germline CDR1 SGHAT, CDR2 FQNNGV. Trimming took 0 bases from V and 4 from J, leaving 5 bases between them. The CDR3 loop reads CASSLERADTQYF. The CDR3, as DNA: TGTGCCAGCAGCTTAGAACGGGCAGATACGCAGTATTTT.

The chain is built from TRBV7-7 and TRBJ2-1, with 9 bases matching TRBD2. The V segment lost 5 bases and the J segment 7 bases; nucleotides outside the gene matches: 9. Germline lookup yields CDR1 SSHAT and CDR2 FNYEAQ (reference sequence). This CDR3 region has 15 residues. CDR3 bases: TGTGCCAGCAGCCAAGAGCGGGGGGTGGGGAATGAGCAGTTCTTC. Amino acids: CASSQERGVGNEQFF.

V is TRBV2 and J is TRBJ1-1; D is possibly TRBD1 (5 bases). CDR3 length: 14 residues. The germline V gene has CDR1 SNHLY and CDR2 FYNNEI. V dropped 5 bases and J dropped 4 bases, with 14 bases sitting between them. This CDR3 is CASSSWGLTTEAFF. In DNA, the CDR3 is TGTGCCAGCAGTTCTTGGGGCTTAACCACTGAAGCTTTCTTT.